A single T cell receptor (beta chain) is shown here with its context. The antigen remains unidentified. Between the trimmed V and J ends, which lost 2 bases and 5 bases, there was a span of 12 bases. There are 14 residues in the CDR3. Per germline, CDR1 KGHSH and CDR2 LQKENI. This sample was included in a study of beta chain features in type 1 diabetes. Findings and caveats of the study: Naive, central memory and Treg TCRB repertoires seemed to resemble each other more closely in patients than they did in healthy donors. Moderate but significant shortening of TCRB CDR3s was recorded in all four CD4+ subsets from Type 1 diabetes patients.

The sequenced template was cDNA made from the entire isolated RNA. This table comes from immunoSEQ multiplex PCR, and its TCRdb copy is limited to in-frame clones, with some not included. The sample lists around 250,000 clones; 24% were seen once. There was one heparinised blood draw per donor, averaging roughly 110 mL. Sorting that relied on CD45RO/CCR7/CD25/CD127/CD95/CD27 yielded CD4+ naive, central memory, regulatory and stem cell-like memory cells. The sequencing sample was made of naive CD4+ T cells from blood. The V gene is TRBV18, the J gene TRBJ1-2, with D uncertain. The TCR originated in a woman aged 30 to 39 with type 1 diabetes. This CDR3 reads CASSPSTSTYGYTF. CDR3 in DNA: TGTGCCAGCTCACCATCGACGTCGACATATGGCTACACCTTC. The full variable domain, in which reference TRBV18 and TRBJ1-2 provide the parts outside the CDR3, is NAGVMQNPRHLVRRRGQEARLRCSPMKGHSHVYWYRQLPEEGLKFMVYLQKENIIDESGMPKERFSAEFPKEGPSILRIQQVVRGDSAAYFCASSPSTSTYGYTFGSGTRLTVV.